Listed here is a single T cell receptor (beta chain). What it recognizes is unknown. The table came from immunoSEQ multiplex PCR; TCRdb's copy has only in-frame clones and leaves some out. The repertoire holds 15,000 or so clones, with 70% to 85% as singletons. The data derive from a study of graft-versus-host responses after intestinal transplantation. Background on the study: Anti-thymocyte globulin served as induction for all recipients, who then took tacrolimus and steroids for approximately three years.

Tissue processing of the graft released intraepithelial and lamina propria lymphocytes from it. There are 13 residues in the CDR3. V was trimmed by 6 bases and J by 5 bases, leaving 14 bases between them. Germline V gene sequence: CDR1 SQVTM, CDR2 ANQGSEA. Whole-study results and caveats: High graft-versus-host to host-versus-graft clonal ratios were seen in allografts of patients with graft-donor T cell macrochimerism. GvH clones occurred in recipient marrow; some first appeared in ileum or blood.

The V gene is TRBV29-1, the J gene TRBJ1-5, with no clear D. The sequencing here drew on ileum tissue, taken just over 26 days after intestinal transplant. The sequence was collected from a human patient who received an intestinal transplant, so some T cells may come from the graft donor. The CDR3 sequence is CSVAGSVDQPQHF. The DNA of the CDR3 is TGCAGCGTGGCAGGTTCCGTTGATCAGCCCCAGCATTTT. The full variable domain, in which reference TRBV29-1 and TRBJ1-5 provide the parts outside the CDR3, is SAVISQKPSRDICQRGTSLTIQCQVDSQVTMMFWYRQQPGQSLTLIATANQGSEATYESGFVIDKFPISRPNLTFSTLTVSNMSPEDSSIYLCSVAGSVDQPQHFGDGTRLSIL.